These 15 T cell receptor beta chains were all obtained from the same sample, sequenced in a study of T cell repertoires in cytomegalovirus infection. Antigen specificity for these receptors is unknown. TCRdb fed the reads into MiXCR, producing one record per CDR3 protein. The data hold just under 500,000 distinct CDR3 sequences, with 30% to 35% observed a single time. This specimen consisted of cultured PBMCs, obtained from culture after CMV antigen stimulation. The receptors derive from a human donor in good health (CMV status not recorded). Some clones in this sample may be carry-over from other donors' samples.

V usage is TRBV14 and J usage is TRBJ2-1; 8 bases match TRBD2. V shed 1 base and J 3 bases; nucleotides not matched to a gene: 2. Germline loops: CDR1 SGHDN, CDR2 FVKESK. This CDR3 has 15 residues. CDR3 residues: CASSQVAGLYNEQFF. CDR3 coding DNA: TGTGCCAGCAGCCAAGTAGCGGGACTCTACAATGAGCAGTTCTTC.

The J gene is TRBJ1-5, the V gene TRBV4-1, with D tentatively TRBD1 (5 bases). V shed 1 base and J shed 0 bases, with 16 bases lying between them. CDR1 is MGHRA, CDR2 YSYEKL, per germline. The CDR3 contains 18 residues. As DNA, the CDR3 is TGCGCCAGCAGCCAAGGGTGGGACGGGGTATTTAGCAATCAGCCCCAGCATTTT. Residues: CASSQGWDGVFSNQPQHF.

V gene TRBV20-1 combines with J gene TRBJ1-3; 8 positions agree with TRBD1. This CDR3 spans 15 amino acids. Germline V gene lookup returns CDR1 DFQATT and CDR2 SNEGSKA (reference sequence). With 3 bases clipped from V and 3 bases from J, the junction kept 7 bases outside the gene matches. CDR3 in DNA: TGCAGTGCTAGTAGGCCAGGGGGCATTGGAAACACCATATATTTT. This codes for CSASRPGGIGNTIYF.

This clonotype appeared a few times. V is TRBV7-2 and J is TRBJ2-1; TRBD1 agrees at 8 bases. The V segment lost 5 bases and the J segment 10 bases; nucleotides outside the gene matches: 7. Germline V gene data show CDR1 as SGHTA and CDR2 as FQGNSA. The CDR3 is made up of 13 amino acids. This CDR3 reads CASSLGQAGEQFF. CDR3 nucleotide sequence: TGTGCCAGCAGCCTGGGACAGGCGGGGGAGCAGTTCTTC. Together with reference TRBV7-2 and TRBJ2-1, the CDR3 gives the full variable domain: GAGVSQSPSNKVTEKGKDVELRCDPISGHTALYWYRQSLGQGLEFLIYFQGNSAPDKSGLPSDRFSAERTGGSVSTLTIQRTQQEDSAVYLCASSLGQAGEQFFGPGTRLTVL.

The chain's CDR3 is CASSFGLNQETQYF. The CDR3 DNA reads as TGTGCCAGCAGCTTCGGACTCAACCAAGAGACCCAGTACTTC. The V and J genes are TRBV7-2 and TRBJ2-5; possibly TRBD2 for D (5 bases). V was pared by 3 bases and J by 0 bases, with 8 bases between. This CDR3 is built from 14 residues. The germline CDR1 and CDR2 sequences are SGHTA and FQGNSA.

This clonotype came up a few times. The chain couples TRBV6-6 to TRBJ2-1; D is perhaps TRBD2 (6 bases). The length of the CDR3 is 19 residues. V lost 0 bases, J lost 0 bases, and 18 bases lay in between. The germline V gene has CDR1 MNHNY and CDR2 SVGAGI (reference sequence). CDR3 nucleotides: TGTGCCAGCAGTTACTCGGTCGAGGAGGGCGGATACTCCTACAATGAGCAGTTCTTC. Amino acid sequence: CASSYSVEEGGYSYNEQFF.

V gene TRBV20-1 combines with J gene TRBJ2-3, with TRBD2 identical over 13 bases. The V gene end was trimmed by 5 bases and the J gene end by 6 bases; junction bases not matched to a gene: 2. Germline V gives CDR1 DFQATT, CDR2 SNEGSKA (reference sequence). This CDR3 contains 13 residues. Here the CDR3 DNA reads TGCAGTGCTCCGGGACTAGCGGGGGATACGCAGTATTTT. Amino acids: CSAPGLAGDTQYF.

This clonotype occurred a few times. This rearrangement joins TRBV28 to TRBJ2-7, with 9 bases aligning to TRBD1. The V and J ends lost 6 bases and 5 bases, in that order; junction bases with no gene match: 11. This CDR3 is built from 15 residues. Germline-derived CDR1 and CDR2 are MDHEN and SYDVKM. As DNA, the CDR3 is TGTGCCAGCAGCTCTTCCGGGACAGGGTACCACGAGCAGTACTTC. Protein: CASSSSGTGYHEQYF.

The rearrangement uses TRBV6-1 and TRBJ1-2; D gene unclear. The germline CDR1 and CDR2 sequences are MNHNS and SASEGT. The CDR3 has 9 amino acids. Trimming removed 8 bases at V and 5 bases at J, with 3 bases between. The DNA for the CDR3 is TGTGCCAGCCAGTATGGCTACACCTTC. Amino acids: CASQYGYTF.

This clonotype was recorded a few times. The chain uses TRBV11-2 and TRBJ2-7, with 9 bases aligning to TRBD2. CDR3 length equals 17 residues. The germline gives CDR1 SGHAT, CDR2 FQNNGV. V lost 5 bases and J lost 3; bases outside the gene matches: 14. The CDR3 region is CASSQALAGVKLYEQYF. In DNA, the CDR3 is TGTGCCAGCAGCCAGGCGTTAGCGGGAGTGAAACTCTACGAGCAGTACTTC.

The rearrangement uses TRBV6-2 or TRBV6-3 and TRBJ1-1; unclear D gene. Trimming removed 0 bases at V and 5 bases at J, with 13 bases between. This CDR3 has 15 amino acids. Germline V CDR1 and CDR2: MNHEY, SVGEGT. CDR3 coding DNA: TGTGCCAGCAGTTACTCCTGGGGTGTGCGGACTGAAGCTTTCTTT. Protein product: CASSYSWGVRTEAFF.

A single count supports this clonotype. The gene calls are TRBV25-1 and TRBJ2-2; TRBD2 aligns across 7 bases. CDR3 length: 16 amino acids. Trimming removed 2 bases from V and 5 bases from J; junction bases left unmatched: 8. Germline V gives CDR1 MGHDK, CDR2 SYGVNS. CDR3 amino acids: CASSEPQAGRTGELFF. In DNA form, the CDR3 reads TGTGCCAGCAGTGAACCCCAAGCGGGAAGGACCGGGGAGCTGTTTTTT.

The V gene is TRBV19, the J gene TRBJ2-1; 13 bases align to TRBD2. The CDR3 extends over 15 amino acids. Germline V lookup: CDR1 LNHDA, CDR2 SQIVND (reference sequence). V dropped 5 bases and J dropped 5; count of bases not matched to a gene: 3. The CDR3 sequence is CASSLTSGRNNEQFF. CDR3 nucleotide sequence: TGTGCCAGTAGTTTGACTAGCGGGAGGAACAATGAGCAGTTCTTC. The full variable domain, its missing parts supplied by reference TRBV19 and TRBJ2-1, is DGGITQSPKYLFRKEGQNVTLSCEQNLNHDAMYWYRQDPGQGLRLIYYSQIVNDFQKGDIAEGYSVSREKKESFPLTVTSAQKNPTAFYLCASSLTSGRNNEQFFGPGTRLTVL.

This chain uses TRBV24-1 with TRBJ1-5; 10 bases match TRBD1. Germline loops: CDR1 KGHDR, CDR2 SFDVKD. V trimming: 3 bases; J trimming: 2 bases; junction bases outside the gene matches: 3. The CDR3 covers 16 residues. The chain's CDR3 is CATSDRQGAGNQPQHF. The CDR3 DNA follows: TGTGCCACCAGTGATCGACAGGGGGCGGGCAATCAGCCCCAGCATTTT.

V and J are TRBV24-1 and TRBJ1-2, with 7 bases lining up with TRBD1. Germline V gene sequence: CDR1 KGHDR, CDR2 SFDVKD. Trimming removed 4 bases from V and 2 bases from J; junction bases left unmatched: 3. The CDR3 is 14 amino acids. The CDR3 region has the DNA TGTGCCACCAGTGACGTGACAGGGAACTATGGCTACACCTTC. Residues: CATSDVTGNYGYTF.